Following are 9 T cell receptor beta chains from one sample sequenced in a study of beta chain features in type 1 diabetes. cDNA synthesis used the whole RNA isolate, giving expressed TCRB sequences. Only in-frame clones appear in the TCRdb table, and some are missing; sequencing was by immunoSEQ multiplex PCR. The sample contains approximately 170,000 clones, approximately 8% of which appear only once. Whole-study results and caveats: Among patients with Type 1 diabetes, TCRB CDR3s were moderately but significantly shorter in every one of the four CD4+ subsets.

Their antigens remain unidentified. Source material: central memory CD4+ T cells from blood. The receptors originated from a man between 18 and 29 years old with type 1 diabetes.

The chain joins TRBV4-1 to TRBJ2-2; perhaps TRBD1 as D (6 bases). CDR1 is MGHRA and CDR2 is YSYEKL in the germline V gene. The CDR3 totals 16 residues. Trimming removed 3 bases at V and 0 bases at J, with 11 bases between. CDR3 sequence (DNA): TGCGCCAGCAGCCAGACAGGTCTCGCGAACACCGGGGAGCTGTTTTTT. It yields the protein CASSQTGLANTGELFF.

The rearrangement links TRBV20-1 to TRBJ2-3, with D hard to call. The CDR3 extends over 11 amino acids. With 5 bases removed from V and 4 bases from J, the gap between germline ends came to 7 bases. CDR1 and CDR2 from the germline V gene are DFQATT and SNEGSKA (reference sequence). CDR3: CSAVIADTQYF. In nucleotides, the CDR3 is TGCAGTGCTGTTATCGCAGATACGCAGTATTTT.

A few counts support this clone. The rearrangement uses TRBV9 and TRBJ1-2; D gene unclear. The V gene's germline CDR1 is SGDLS and CDR2 YYNGEE. The germline V and J ends were trimmed by 4 bases and 2 bases, with 15 bases remaining between them. The CDR3 extends over 15 amino acids. The DNA of the CDR3 is TGTGCCAGCAGCCTCAGACCCGGGTCCAACTATGGCTACACCTTC. Its protein is CASSLRPGSNYGYTF.

In its sample, this clone was seen many times. This chain uses TRBV29-1 with TRBJ1-1; no firm D call. This CDR3 spans 11 amino acids. CDR1 and CDR2 (germline): SQVTM, ANQGSEA. V gave up 5 bases and J gave up 0 bases, with 4 bases separating them. This chain's CDR3 is CSVSMNTEAFF. The CDR3 DNA sequence: TGCAGCGTTTCAATGAACACTGAAGCTTTCTTT. Looking up the rest from reference TRBV29-1 and TRBJ1-1 gives the full variable domain: SAVISQKPSRDICQRGTSLTIQCQVDSQVTMMFWYRQQPGQSLTLIATANQGSEATYESGFVIDKFPISRPNLTFSTLTVSNMSPEDSSIYLCSVSMNTEAFFGQGTRLTVV.

This clone has just a few counts. The genes are TRBV5-1 and TRBJ1-1, with TRBD1 identical over 11 bases. CDR3 length: 16 residues. J lost 1 base, V lost 4 bases, and 6 bases had no gene match. Per the germline V gene, CDR1 is SGHRS and CDR2 is YFSETQ. The CDR3 protein is CASSLGQGATNTEAFF. CDR3 DNA sequence: TGCGCCAGCAGCCTCGGACAGGGGGCGACGAACACTGAAGCTTTCTTT. The full variable domain, completed using reference TRBV5-1 and TRBJ1-1, is KAGVTQTPRYLIKTRGQQVTLSCSPISGHRSVSWYQQTPGQGLQFLFEYFSETQRNKGNFPGRFSGRQFSNSRSEMNVSTLELGDSALYLCASSLGQGATNTEAFFGQGTRLTVV.

The chain joins TRBV7-2 to TRBJ2-2; D gene uncertain. The CDR3 covers 15 residues. Looked up from germline, CDR1 is SGHTA and CDR2 is FQGNSA. Trimming left V 1 base short and J 7 bases short, with 13 bases between. Here the CDR3 reads CASSLEPILVGELFF. The CDR3, as DNA: TGTGCCAGCAGCTTAGAACCTATCCTGGTCGGGGAGCTGTTTTTT. Full variable domain (rest looked up from reference TRBV7-2 and TRBJ2-2): GAGVSQSPSNKVTEKGKDVELRCDPISGHTALYWYRQSLGQGLEFLIYFQGNSAPDKSGLPSDRFSAERTGGSVSTLTIQRTQQEDSAVYLCASSLEPILVGELFFGEGSRLTVL.

The table lists this clone with a few counts. The chain joins TRBV11-2 to TRBJ2-7; 7 bases align to TRBD2. There are 14 residues in the CDR3. CDR1 and CDR2 from the germline V gene are SGHAT and FQNNGV. V shed 5 bases, J shed 6 bases, and the junction held 10 bases outside the gene matches. This CDR3 reads CASSDAAGGSEQYF. DNA of the CDR3: TGTGCCAGCAGCGACGCTGCCGGGGGGAGCGAGCAGTACTTC. The full variable domain, in which reference TRBV11-2 and TRBJ2-7 provide the parts outside the CDR3, is EAGVAQSPRYKIIEKRQSVAFWCNPISGHATLYWYQQILGQGPKLLIQFQNNGVVDDSQLPKDRFSAERLKGVDSTLKIQPAKLEDSAVYLCASSDAAGGSEQYFGPGTRLTVT.

Many counts were recorded for this clone. This sequence joins TRBV28 and TRBJ1-5; D is unresolved. Germline V gene sequence: CDR1 MDHEN, CDR2 SYDVKM. The length of the CDR3 is 14 residues. Deletions cut 7 bases from V and 2 bases from J, with 12 bases between. CDR3 loop: CASTSPAGNQPQHF. In DNA, the CDR3 is TGTGCCAGCACCTCTCCGGCGGGCAATCAGCCCCAGCATTTT.

This clone was counted between two and nine times. This chain joins TRBV2 and TRBJ2-3; 13 positions match TRBD2. Germline values: CDR1 SNHLY, CDR2 FYNNEI. The CDR3 totals 17 residues. V trimming: 4 bases; J trimming: 0 bases; junction bases outside the gene matches: 4. The CDR3 region is CASSVLAGGPSTDTQYF. CDR3 sequence (DNA): TGTGCCAGCAGTGTACTAGCGGGAGGGCCTAGCACAGATACGCAGTATTTT.